This T cell receptor (beta chain) was identified in a study of T cell responses to AZD1222 COVID-19 vaccine. Whole-study context: Pooling covered second doses at about 4 or about 12 weeks. Study-level results: AZD1222 recipients seropositive at baseline numbered only five to seven. The study found vaccine-associated CD4 TCRs spanning spike, dominant at 160-218 and 743-854.

Some clones are missing from TCRdb's copy, which holds only in-frame ones; the method was immunoSEQ multiplex PCR. The sample includes 110,000 to 150,000 clones, 70% to 90% seen only once; the top ten take around 8.6%. The CDR3 has 13 residues. In germline, CDR1 is SNHLY, CDR2 FYNNEI. V was clipped by 10 bases and J by 3 bases; unmatched bases: 4. On this clone itself: The antigen is not known.

The genes are TRBV2 and TRBJ2-5; TRBD2 matches 11 bases. This sequence was found in an adult in good health. This specimen was peripheral blood, taken on day 0 of AZD1222 vaccination. The CDR3 bases are TGTGCCACCTTAGCGGGAGGGAAAGAGACCCAGTACTTC. Amino acids: CATLAGGKETQYF.